Only one count was recorded for the clone carrying this T cell receptor (beta chain). This record comes from a study of cytomegalovirus exposure and HLA in healthy donors. PCR employed 60 Vbeta and 13 Jbeta primers. Some clones are missing from TCRdb's copy, which holds only in-frame ones; the method was immunoSEQ multiplex PCR. The sample yields roughly 200,000 clones, 79% seen once. V gave up 4 bases and J gave up 3 bases, with 9 bases separating them. This CDR3 is built from 14 residues. CDR1 and CDR2 (germline): LGHNA, YSLEER. The rearrangement links TRBV4-3 to TRBJ2-2, with D unresolved. This clonotype originated in a woman in her 30s in good health and CMV-seropositive. The material sequenced was PBMCs. The CDR3 sequence is CASSPLSDTGELFF. The CDR3 DNA sequence: TGCGCCAGCAGCCCACTATCGGACACCGGGGAGCTGTTTTTT.